The rows below give T cell receptor beta chains drawn from one sample of a study of blood T cell repertoires in COVID-19. Measured with immunoSEQ multiplex PCR; TCRdb has only the in-frame clones, and not every one. This sample yields more than 95,000 clones, of which just under 80% are seen a single time; approximately 25% belongs to the top ten. The material sequenced was peripheral blood. The source of these receptors is a human donor in a cohort sampled during active COVID-19. The CDR3 runs from the conserved cysteine through the conserved F or W. The order of the fields is clone size, CDR3 length, D gene, V gene, J gene, CDR3 DNA, CDR3 protein. The D gene is left open where the match is weak. Some rows mark clone size as missing; the rest say once, few, many or name a class of expanded clone.

clone size: .
CDR3 length: 12
D gene: .
V gene: TRBV30
J gene: TRBJ1-3
CDR3 DNA: TGTGCCTGGATGAGCTCTGGAAACACCATATATTTT
CDR3 protein: CAWMSSGNTIYF

clone size: .
CDR3 length: 13
D gene: .
V gene: TRBV29-1
J gene: TRBJ1-5
CDR3 DNA: TGCAGCGTTGATGTAGGGGACAATCAGCCCCAGCATTTT
CDR3 protein: CSVDVGDNQPQHF

clone size: .
CDR3 length: 14
D gene: .
V gene: TRBV2
J gene: TRBJ2-2
CDR3 DNA: TGTGCCAGCAGTATACAGGGAGACACCGGGGAGCTGTTTTTT
CDR3 protein: CASSIQGDTGELFF

clone size: .
CDR3 length: 13
D gene: .
V gene: TRBV7-2
J gene: TRBJ2-7
CDR3 DNA: TGTGCCAGCAGCCTAGGGCAGGGCACCGAGCAGTACTTC
CDR3 protein: CASSLGQGTEQYF

clone size: few
CDR3 length: 14
D gene: TRBD2
V gene: TRBV7-6
J gene: TRBJ2-7
CDR3 DNA: TGTGCCAGCAGCTTACGGCGGGAGGGCCTCGAGCAGTACTTC
CDR3 protein: CASSLRREGLEQYF

clone size: .
CDR3 length: 14
D gene: TRBD2
V gene: TRBV5-1
J gene: TRBJ2-1
CDR3 DNA: TGCGCCAGCAGCCGGGACTACTCCTACAATGAGCAGTTCTTC
CDR3 protein: CASSRDYSYNEQFF

clone size: .
CDR3 length: 13
D gene: .
V gene: TRBV5-1
J gene: TRBJ2-1
CDR3 DNA: TGCGCCAGCACCTATGGCTCCTACAATGAGCAGTTCTTC
CDR3 protein: CASTYGSYNEQFF

clone size: .
CDR3 length: 17
D gene: TRBD1
V gene: TRBV14
J gene: TRBJ2-3
CDR3 DNA: TGTGCCAGCAGCCAGTTTCCACGGACAGGGCCCACAGATACGCAGTATTTT
CDR3 protein: CASSQFPRTGPTDTQYF

clone size: .
CDR3 length: 15
D gene: .
V gene: TRBV16
J gene: TRBJ1-1
CDR3 DNA: TGTGCCAGCAGCCAATTCTGGGGGGAGAACACTGAAGCTTTCTTT
CDR3 protein: CASSQFWGENTEAFF

clone size: once
CDR3 length: 18
D gene: .
V gene: TRBV7-2
J gene: TRBJ1-4
CDR3 DNA: TGTGCCAGCAGCTTAATGAAGCCCGGGGGAGCAACTAATGAAAAACTGTTTTTT
CDR3 protein: CASSLMKPGGATNEKLFF

clone size: .
CDR3 length: 15
D gene: .
V gene: TRBV3-1/TRBV3-2
J gene: TRBJ1-2
CDR3 DNA: TGTGCCAGCAGCCAAGGACGGGGGGGATCGTATGGCTACACCTTC
CDR3 protein: CASSQGRGGSYGYTF

clone size: .
CDR3 length: 16
D gene: .
V gene: TRBV6-2/TRBV6-3
J gene: TRBJ2-3
CDR3 DNA: TGTGCCAGCAGTAACTGGGAGATATCTAGCACAGATACGCAGTATTTT
CDR3 protein: CASSNWEISSTDTQYF

clone size: few
CDR3 length: 12
D gene: .
V gene: TRBV7-9
J gene: TRBJ2-2
CDR3 DNA: TGTGCCAGCAGCTTTGGAGGCGGGGAGCTGTTTTTT
CDR3 protein: CASSFGGGELFF

clone size: .
CDR3 length: 16
D gene: .
V gene: TRBV14
J gene: TRBJ2-2
CDR3 DNA: TGTGCCAGCAGCCAAGATCGCGGCGTGAGCACCGGGGAGCTGTTTTTT
CDR3 protein: CASSQDRGVSTGELFF

clone size: .
CDR3 length: 14
D gene: .
V gene: TRBV5-1
J gene: TRBJ2-2
CDR3 DNA: TGCGCCAGCAGCTTGAGTTACCGGTCCGGGGAGCTGTTTTTT
CDR3 protein: CASSLSYRSGELFF

clone size: few
CDR3 length: 10
D gene: .
V gene: TRBV29-1
J gene: TRBJ2-5
CDR3 DNA: TGCAGCGTTGACTTCCAGACCCAGTACTTC
CDR3 protein: CSVDFQTQYF

clone size: once
CDR3 length: 15
D gene: .
V gene: TRBV5-1
J gene: TRBJ1-1
CDR3 DNA: TGCGCCAGCAGCCCCGGCGGGGGGTTGAACACTGAAGCTTTCTTT
CDR3 protein: CASSPGGGLNTEAFF

clone size: .
CDR3 length: 14
D gene: TRBD1
V gene: TRBV3-1/TRBV3-2
J gene: TRBJ1-2
CDR3 DNA: TGTGCCAGCAGCCCCGGACAGGGGGGCTATGGCTACACCTTC
CDR3 protein: CASSPGQGGYGYTF

clone size: .
CDR3 length: 16
D gene: .
V gene: TRBV28
J gene: TRBJ2-1
CDR3 DNA: TGTGCCAGCAGGACTTCAGGGCAGGCCGCCTACAATGAGCAGTTCTTC
CDR3 protein: CASRTSGQAAYNEQFF

clone size: .
CDR3 length: 16
D gene: .
V gene: TRBV7-2
J gene: TRBJ2-2
CDR3 DNA: TGTGCCAGCAGCTTAGATGCGGGCCCTATAGTCGGGGAGCTGTTTTTT
CDR3 protein: CASSLDAGPIVGELFF